This TCR beta chain was sequenced for a study of Graves' ophthalmopathy and Graves' hyperthyroidism. Researchers took RNA transcripts and amplified TCR beta CDR3 regions from them. Second-round multiplex PCR followed a first-round RT-PCR using HTBI primers. TCRdb processed the multiplex PCR reads anew with MiXCR; each CDR3 protein has one entry. The table records 740,000 or so distinct CDR3 sequences, 40% of them present only once. This clonotype was seen only once. The antigen is undetermined. Germline V gene sequence: CDR1 SGHTA, CDR2 FQGNSA. Trimming stripped 1 base from V and 3 bases from J, with 28 bases between. The CDR3 contains 22 residues. Certain patients, namely those with other autoimmune diseases, uncontrolled infections, pregnancy or lactation, were excluded. The evidence that diagnosis relied on was clinical symptoms, serum thyroxine, TRAb, thyroid ultrasound and orbital computed tomography.

General observations from the study: Blood also held most thyroid clonotypes expanded above 0.001 frequency.

Input material: peripheral blood. V is TRBV7-2 and J is TRBJ1-6; a possible D gene is TRBD1 (5 bases). The sequence derives from an adult man with Graves' ophthalmopathy. As DNA, the CDR3 is TGTGCCAGCAGCTTAGGGTTCCCTAGCGGGAGGGCTTACGGACACTATAATTCACCCCTCCACTTT. This gives the protein CASSLGFPSGRAYGHYNSPLHF.